This T cell receptor (beta chain) appears in the sequencing data of a study of regulatory T cells in long-lasting Graves disease. General study findings and limits: A greater number of public clonotypes (around 3,000) was shared by persistent patients than by new patients (just over 950). Relative to newly diagnosed Graves' patients, persistent ones had lower TCR diversity.

Both iRepertoire HTBI primers and Arm-PCR of CDR3 regions were used to build the TCR beta libraries. TCRdb fed the multiplex PCR reads into MiXCR, producing one record per CDR3 protein. This table has roughly 300,000 distinct CDR3 sequences, roughly a fifth appearing once. This CDR3 contains 14 residues. Germline V gene sequence: CDR1 MNHEY, CDR2 SVGAGI. J lost 5 bases, V lost 2 bases, and 3 bases had no gene match. Concerning this clonotype: Its antigen is still unknown.

Specified time point: persistent/refractory GD, antithyroid drugs over 5 years with positive TRAb. From RNA extracted from PBMCs, the TCR library was made. Graves' disease diagnosis relied on American Thyroid Association guidelines. The sequence came from a female donor with Graves disease. The sample in question was peripheral blood mononuclear cells (PBMCs), obtained when the disease was refractory, from a patient treated with antithyroid drugs. The V and J genes are TRBV6-5 and TRBJ1-5; TRBD1 aligns across 7 bases. CDR3 DNA sequence: TGTGCCAGCAGTTACGACAGGGAGGATCAGCCCCAGCATTTT. Amino acids: CASSYDREDQPQHF.